The table lists the clone carrying this T cell receptor (beta chain) with a few counts. What it binds is not known. PCR was performed using 60 Vbeta and 13 Jbeta primers. Measured with immunoSEQ multiplex PCR; TCRdb has only the in-frame clones, and not every one. The sample records approximately 95,000 clones, around 84% being singletons. Germline V gene data show CDR1 as SNHLY and CDR2 as FYNNEI. The CDR3 totals 14 residues. Trimming took off 10 bases at V and 0 bases at J, with 12 bases between the two ends. These data originate in a study of cytomegalovirus exposure and HLA in healthy donors. Study in general: HLA-typed donors were the source of about 81 million unique TCRs held in an early data release.

Findings and limits, study-wide: Evidence from a later analysis indicated that most CMV-associated TCR beta chains looked HLA-restricted. Specific recognition of CMV antigens was confirmed in vitro for a few chains (all CMV-associated).

The chain joins TRBV2 to TRBJ1-4, with a possible D match to TRBD1 (5 bases). This TCR derives from a woman aged 40 to 55 in good health and CMV-seropositive. The specimen sequenced was PBMCs. The CDR3, as DNA: TGTGCCACCGAAGGGGCTGCAACTAATGAAAAACTGTTTTTT. It specifies CATEGAATNEKLFF.